Given below is one T cell receptor (beta chain) in context. Its antigen remains unknown. TCRdb independently ran MiXCR on the 5' RACE reads; one entry per CDR3 protein. This sample carries some 400,000 distinct CDR3 sequences, about 17% of them seen once, and the ten largest clones take roughly a sixth. CDR1 and CDR2 (germline): SGHRS, YFSETQ. The CDR3 extends over 14 amino acids. V was clipped by 3 bases and J by 4 bases, with 14 bases between them. The data belong to a study of T cells after yellow fever vaccination. Overall study context: Libraries from low-cell-number fractions were prepared with the SMART-Seq v4 Ultra Low Input RNA kit. General study findings and limits: Overlap between CD4 and CD8 compartments was detected for a small share of clonotypes. FACS-sorted repertoires could contain abundant clonotypes contaminating from the bulk population. Among primary-vaccination clones, most reappeared after the booster, at 96% for CD4 and about 90% for CD8.

Here the sequenced sample was PBMCs, taken before the yellow fever booster vaccination. This receptor was obtained from a man aged 18 to 29 who received the YFV17D yellow fever vaccine. J is TRBJ2-7 and V is TRBV5-1; perhaps TRBD1 as D (7 bases). CDR3 DNA: TGCGCCAGCAGCTGGGGGGACAGTTCATACGAGCAGTACGTC. Its translation: CASSWGDSSYEQYV.